What follows are 23 T cell receptor beta chains derived from one specimen sequenced in a study of Graves' ophthalmopathy and Graves' hyperthyroidism. The study amplified TCR beta CDR3 regions using RNA transcripts. RT-PCR with HTBI primers came first, then second-round multiplex PCR. TCRdb reanalysed the multiplex PCR reads using MiXCR and keeps one entry per CDR3 protein. The sample holds around 520,000 distinct CDR3 sequences, less than 40% seen once. Sequenced material: peripheral blood or thyroid tissue (not recorded which). All receptors come from an adult man with Graves' hyperthyroidism.

The V and J genes are TRBV20-1 and TRBJ1-4; D remains unclear. Trimming removed 5 bases from V and 3 bases from J, with 16 bases in between. The length of the CDR3 is 15 residues. Germline V gives CDR1 DFQATT, CDR2 SNEGSKA (reference sequence). The chain's CDR3 is CSAFRGSSANEKLFF. Here the CDR3 DNA reads TGCAGTGCTTTTCGCGGGAGCTCAGCTAATGAAAAACTGTTTTTT.

There are a few counts of this clonotype. V usage is TRBV3-1 and J usage is TRBJ2-7; TRBD1 might be the D (6 bases). The germline V gene encodes CDR1 LGHDT and CDR2 YNNKEL (reference sequence). V was pared by 2 bases and J by 1 base, with 12 bases between. This CDR3 has 15 residues. CDR3: CASSQSLQGSYEQYF. In nucleotides, the CDR3 is TGTGCCAGCAGCCAAAGCCTCCAGGGGTCCTACGAGCAGTACTTC.

V is TRBV6-5 and J is TRBJ1-6; D possibly corresponds to TRBD1 (6 bases). CDR1 and CDR2 (germline): MNHEY, SVGAGI. CDR3 size: 13 residues. Trimming cost V 0 bases and J 12 bases, with 9 bases left between them. The CDR3 sequence is CASSYSQGLPLHF. CDR3 sequence (DNA): TGTGCCAGCAGTTACTCCCAGGGGTTACCCCTCCACTTT.

In the case of this clonotype: The final CDR3 position lacks the conserved phenylalanine or tryptophan, pointing to a likely read error. No DNA is shown, since the ends of the CDR3 on it are uncertain; the CDR3 is the one TCRdb lists. The chain employs TRBV5-5 and TRBJ1-1. Germline values: CDR1 SGHKS, CDR2 YYEKEE (reference sequence). The CDR3 is 11 amino acids long, termini counted. CDR3 amino acids: CASSSGQGAYY.

In regard to this clonotype: This may be a read error, as it is one base from a much larger clone. The chain links TRBV20-1 to TRBJ2-7, with 8 bases identical to TRBD2. In germline, CDR1 is DFQATT, CDR2 SNEGSKA (reference sequence). V gave up 2 bases and J gave up 6 bases; unmatched junction bases: 9. This CDR3 contains 14 residues. This CDR3 reads CSARNTGGPGEQYF. The CDR3 DNA sequence: TGCAGTGCTAGAAATACGGGAGGGCCTGGCGAGCAGTACTTC.

This clonotype was found once. V is TRBV28 and J is TRBJ1-1; D possibly corresponds to TRBD1 (6 bases). Between the trimmed V and J ends, which lost 7 bases and 0 bases, there was a span of 15 bases. The CDR3 runs 15 residues. Germline V CDR1 and CDR2: MDHEN, SYDVKM. This CDR3 reads CASIDRGHLNTEAFF. CDR3 sequence (DNA): TGTGCCAGCATCGACCGGGGACATCTGAACACTGAAGCTTTCTTT.

This sequence joins TRBV20-1 and TRBJ2-6; 10 bases line up with TRBD2. CDR3 length equals 16 residues. Germline V gene lookup returns CDR1 DFQATT and CDR2 SNEGSKA (reference sequence). Losses at the gene ends were 3 bases for V and 0 bases for J; bases not matched to a gene: 2. CDR3 DNA: TGCAGTGCTAGGGCTAGCGGGAGCTCTGGGGCCAACGTCCTGACTTTC. This translates into CSARASGSSGANVLTF.

Many counts were recorded for this clonotype. The V call is TRBV5-1, the J call TRBJ1-1; 8 nucleotides match TRBD1. The junction had 7 bases not matched to a gene; V was cut back by 4 bases and J by 5 bases. Germline-derived CDR1 and CDR2 are SGHRS and YFSETQ. This CDR3 is built from 14 residues. The CDR3 DNA follows: TGCGCCAGCAGCCCTCAGGGGGCCTGGACTGAAGCTTTCTTT. This encodes CASSPQGAWTEAFF.

Many counts were recorded for this clonotype. This sequence joins TRBV29-1 and TRBJ1-6; D is undetermined. Trimming pared 4 bases from V and 7 bases from J, leaving 8 bases between. CDR3 length: 12 amino acids. Per germline, CDR1 SQVTM and CDR2 ANQGSEA. The CDR3: CSVGMANSPLHF. CDR3 sequence (DNA): TGCAGCGTTGGAATGGCGAATTCACCCCTCCACTTT.

This clonotype has more than one count but fewer than ten. This rearrangement joins TRBV12-3 or TRBV12-4 to TRBJ2-7; maybe TRBD1 (6 bases). This CDR3 region has 16 residues. Trimming shortened V by 5 bases and J by 3 bases, and 20 bases separated the two germline ends. Here the CDR3 reads CASSPREQGAGYEQYF. The CDR3 DNA follows: TGTGCCAGCAGTCCCCGGGAACAGGGAGCTGGCTACGAGCAGTACTTC.

This chain uses TRBV24-1 with TRBJ2-2, with D maybe TRBD2 (5 bases). The V end lost 5 bases, the J end lost 10 bases, and 13 bases lay between the germline ends. The CDR3 is 13 amino acids. Germline V lookup: CDR1 KGHDR, CDR2 SFDVKD. The CDR3 protein is CATSGASFEELFF. The CDR3 DNA sequence: TGTGCCACCAGTGGGGCTAGCTTTGAGGAGCTGTTTTTT.

This clonotype showed up many times. The gene calls are TRBV28 and TRBJ2-7; unclear D gene. Trimming left V 3 bases short and J 0 bases short, with 9 bases between. CDR1 MDHEN and CDR2 SYDVKM come from the germline V gene. The CDR3 spans 14 residues. The CDR3, as DNA: TGTGCCAGCAGTTTCGTGGGCAGCTCCTACGAGCAGTACTTC. Translation: CASSFVGSSYEQYF. Combining the CDR3 with reference TRBV28 and TRBJ2-7 gives the whole variable domain DVKVTQSSRYLVKRTGEKVFLECVQDMDHENMFWYRQDPGLGLRLIYFSYDVKMKEKGDIPEGYSVSREKKERFSLILESASTNQTSMYLCASSFVGSSYEQYFGPGTRLTVT.

This clonotype was counted at least ten times. This CDR3 is CSARDVAGPQETQYF. CDR3 bases: TGCAGTGCTAGAGACGTTGCGGGGCCCCAAGAGACCCAGTACTTC. The chain employs TRBV20-1 and TRBJ2-5, with D possibly TRBD2 on 6 matching bases. Trimming pared 0 bases from V and 1 base from J, leaving 12 bases between. Germline lookup yields CDR1 DFQATT and CDR2 SNEGSKA (reference sequence). The CDR3 extends over 15 amino acids.

Remarks on this clonotype: A read error may explain this, as a much larger clone is one base away. The chain carries TRBV5-1 and TRBJ1-1, with D hard to call. Germline CDR1 and CDR2: SGHRS and YFSETQ. This CDR3 contains 14 residues. The CDR3 here is CASSFRGANTEASF. In DNA form, the CDR3 reads TGCGCCAGCAGCTTTCGAGGCGCGAACACTGAAGCTTCCTTT. The whole variable domain, filled in from reference TRBV5-1 and TRBJ1-1, reads KAGVTQTPRYLIKTRGQQVTLSCSPISGHRSVSWYQQTPGQGLQFLFEYFSETQRNKGNFPGRFSGRQFSNSRSEMNVSTLELGDSALYLCASSFRGANTEASFGQGTRLTVV.

This clonotype was seen a single time. The CDR3 carries no conserved terminal phenylalanine or tryptophan, so it likely arises from a read error. The limits of the CDR3 on the DNA are not certain, so only TCRdb's listed CDR3 is given. The chain recombines TRBV12-3 or TRBV12-4 with TRBJ2-7; the listed D gene, TRBD2, was not tested against the DNA. The CDR3 extends over 10 residues, inclusive of both ends. The CDR3 here is CASTALGLAG.

This clonotype was picked up one time. The CDR3 DNA reads TGCAGTGCGGGACAGGGGATCTACGAGCAGTACTTC. This encodes CSAGQGIYEQYF. The chain has TRBV20-1 and TRBJ2-7; 10 nucleotides align to TRBD1. CDR1 and CDR2 (germline): DFQATT, SNEGSKA (reference sequence). The V and J ends lost 6 bases and 3 bases, in that order; junction bases with no gene match: 2. The CDR3 is 12 amino acids.

The gene calls are TRBV15 and TRBJ2-5; 8 bases agree with TRBD1. With V trimmed by 3 bases and J by 4 bases, 7 bases remained unmatched. Germline V gene lookup returns CDR1 LNHNV and CDR2 YYDKDF (reference sequence). This CDR3 has 15 amino acids. The CDR3 DNA sequence: TGTGCCACCAGCAGTAGGACAGGGCAGGGAGAGACCCAGTACTTC. It is translated as CATSSRTGQGETQYF.

This clonotype was counted a few times. The rearrangement links TRBV24-1 to TRBJ2-3, with a weak D call TRBD2 (5 bases). Trimming stripped 4 bases from V and 4 bases from J, with 23 bases between. The germline V gene encodes CDR1 KGHDR and CDR2 SFDVKD. This CDR3 contains 18 residues. The chain's CDR3 is CATSDPTPLAPSSDTQYF. DNA of the CDR3: TGTGCCACCAGTGACCCCACCCCCCTAGCTCCAAGCTCAGATACGCAGTATTTT.

The CDR3 nucleotides are TGTGCCAGTATCGCCGGGACTAGCGGGAGAGGGGGGACCTGCAATGAGCAGTTCTTC. Its translation is CASIAGTSGRGGTCNEQFF. The chain uses TRBV19 and TRBJ2-7; 14 positions match TRBD2. The J call could be wrong; TRBJ2-1 is a better fit for the DNA end. The V gene's germline CDR1 is LNHDA and CDR2 SQIVND (reference sequence). The CDR3 is 19 amino acids.

The rearrangement uses TRBV5-1 and TRBJ2-7, with TRBD1 as a possible D gene (6 bases). Per germline, CDR1 SGHRS and CDR2 YFSETQ. This CDR3 is built from 14 residues. V dropped 1 base and J dropped 5 bases, with 13 bases sitting between them. CDR3 amino acids: CASSLSQGRHEQYF. CDR3 DNA: TGCGCCAGCAGCTTGAGCCAGGGGCGACACGAGCAGTACTTC.

In this sample, this clonotype turned up a few times. The gene calls are TRBV14 and TRBJ2-2, with D maybe TRBD2 (7 bases). Germline V CDR1 and CDR2: SGHDN, FVKESK. Trimming removed 4 bases at V and 5 bases at J, with 14 bases between. The CDR3 totals 15 residues. CDR3 DNA: TGTGCCAGCAGCCGCCCGGGGGGCGGGACCGGGGAGCTGTTTTTT. Protein sequence: CASSRPGGGTGELFF.

This clonotype was counted at least ten times. The genes are TRBV9 and TRBJ2-5; 10 positions match TRBD1. V lost 3 bases, J lost 4 bases, and 6 bases stayed unmatched. The CDR3 has 15 residues. CDR1 SGDLS and CDR2 YYNGEE come from the germline V gene. In DNA, the CDR3 is TGTGCCAGCAGCGGCCAGGGACAGGGGCCAGAGACCCAGTACTTC. It is translated as CASSGQGQGPETQYF.

This clonotype showed up just a few times. The V call is TRBV6-6, the J call TRBJ2-7; TRBD2 might be the D (5 bases). V was shortened by 0 bases and J by 2 bases, with 20 bases between the two germline ends. The CDR3 length is 18 residues. Looked up from germline, CDR1 is MNHNY and CDR2 is SVGAGI (reference sequence). The CDR3 DNA sequence: TGTGCCAGCAGTTACTCGAATCCCGTACAATACGGGGCCTACGAGCAGTACTTC. It codes for CASSYSNPVQYGAYEQYF.